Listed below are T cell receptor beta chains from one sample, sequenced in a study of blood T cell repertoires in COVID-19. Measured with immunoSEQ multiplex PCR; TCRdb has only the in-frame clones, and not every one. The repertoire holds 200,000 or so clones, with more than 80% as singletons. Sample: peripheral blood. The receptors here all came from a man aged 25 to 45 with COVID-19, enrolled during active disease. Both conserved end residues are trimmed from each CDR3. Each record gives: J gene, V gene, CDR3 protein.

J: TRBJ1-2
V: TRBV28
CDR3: ASSLGGTGINYGYT

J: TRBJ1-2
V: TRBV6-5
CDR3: ASSYYQTGIGGYT

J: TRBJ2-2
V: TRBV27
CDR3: ASSLTSRLGAGELF

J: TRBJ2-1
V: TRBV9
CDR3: ASSVSAGGYNEQF

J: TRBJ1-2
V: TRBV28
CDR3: ASRLGQASYGYT

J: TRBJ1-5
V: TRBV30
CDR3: AWTEGGLPQRPQH

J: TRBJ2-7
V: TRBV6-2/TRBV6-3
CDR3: ASSYSGDEQY

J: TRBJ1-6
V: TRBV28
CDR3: ASSPGTGYNSPLH

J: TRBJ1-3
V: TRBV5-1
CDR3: ASSYRTGSGNTIY

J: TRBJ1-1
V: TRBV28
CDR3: ASSQIDRGAF

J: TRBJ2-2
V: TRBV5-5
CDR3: ASSLVPIPLGITGELF

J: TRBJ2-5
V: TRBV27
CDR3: ASSLIGVGEETQY

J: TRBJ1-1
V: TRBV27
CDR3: ASRSRQSMNTEAF

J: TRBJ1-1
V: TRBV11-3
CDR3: ASSLDRVIPEAF

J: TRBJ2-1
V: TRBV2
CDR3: ASSTSGGNNEQF

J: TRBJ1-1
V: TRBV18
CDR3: ASSPKHAGTLNTEAF

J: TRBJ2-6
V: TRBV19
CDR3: ASSKTRTGASGANVLT

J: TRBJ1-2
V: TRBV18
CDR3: ASSFDLTGALGGYT

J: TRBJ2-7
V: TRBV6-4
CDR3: ASSESYEQY

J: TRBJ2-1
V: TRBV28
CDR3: ASSLLGTGSYNEQF

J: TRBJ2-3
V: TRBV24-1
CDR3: ATSDLASSDTQY

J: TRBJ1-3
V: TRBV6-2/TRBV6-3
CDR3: ASSLLLSGNTIY

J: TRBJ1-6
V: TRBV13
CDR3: ASSLGDTTPPLH

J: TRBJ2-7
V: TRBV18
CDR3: ASSPGTTPTGQY

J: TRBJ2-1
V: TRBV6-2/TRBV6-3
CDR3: ASSYLERISYNEQF

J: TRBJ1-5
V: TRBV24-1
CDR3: ATSDRTGSNQPQH

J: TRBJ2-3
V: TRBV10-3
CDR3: ALAWGAGGADTQY

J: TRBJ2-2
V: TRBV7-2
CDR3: ASSLRGQNTGELF

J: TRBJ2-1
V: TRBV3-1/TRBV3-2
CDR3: ASSRSQGNEQF

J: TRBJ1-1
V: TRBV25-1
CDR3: ASSYGQFAEAF

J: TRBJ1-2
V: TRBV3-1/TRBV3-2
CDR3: ASSPLVAFLYGYT

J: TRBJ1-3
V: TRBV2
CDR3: ASRGQGGNTIY

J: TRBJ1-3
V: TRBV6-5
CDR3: ASRDTISGNTIY

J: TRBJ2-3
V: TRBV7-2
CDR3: ASSLGQTSTDTQY

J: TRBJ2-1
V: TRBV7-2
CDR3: ASSLEISGTEQF

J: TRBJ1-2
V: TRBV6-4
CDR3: ASSDSKDSLWGYT

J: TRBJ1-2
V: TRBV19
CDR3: ASSPGNYGYT

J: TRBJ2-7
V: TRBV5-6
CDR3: ASTWGQHEQY

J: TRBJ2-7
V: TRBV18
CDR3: ASSHSGQAYYEQY

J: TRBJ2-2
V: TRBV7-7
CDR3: ASSLVLNTGELF

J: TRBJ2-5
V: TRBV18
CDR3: ASSLRPGETQY

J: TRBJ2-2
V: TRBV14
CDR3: ASSQLLAGANTGELF

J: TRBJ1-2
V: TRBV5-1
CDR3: ASRGQSYGYT

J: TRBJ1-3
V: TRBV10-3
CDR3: AIREGTGGRNTIY

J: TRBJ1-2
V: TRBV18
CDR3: ASSPQTMTGDGYT

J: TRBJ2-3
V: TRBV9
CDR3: ASSEGQGTDTQY

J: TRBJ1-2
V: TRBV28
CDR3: ASSPSHTGGKGYT

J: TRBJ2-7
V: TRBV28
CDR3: ASTDGGREQY

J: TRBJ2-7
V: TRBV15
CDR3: ATSRSRVSTNPSYYEQY

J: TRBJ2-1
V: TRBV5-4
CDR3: ASSKAGGSPF

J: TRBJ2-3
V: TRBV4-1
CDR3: ASSGRDSLPTDTQY

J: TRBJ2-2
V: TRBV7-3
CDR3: ASSRGVDGELF

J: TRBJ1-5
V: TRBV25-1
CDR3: ASALSGTGETQPQH

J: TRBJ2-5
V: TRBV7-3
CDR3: ASSLSVQETQY

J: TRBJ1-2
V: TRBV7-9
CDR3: ASSLEGTGGSIYGYT